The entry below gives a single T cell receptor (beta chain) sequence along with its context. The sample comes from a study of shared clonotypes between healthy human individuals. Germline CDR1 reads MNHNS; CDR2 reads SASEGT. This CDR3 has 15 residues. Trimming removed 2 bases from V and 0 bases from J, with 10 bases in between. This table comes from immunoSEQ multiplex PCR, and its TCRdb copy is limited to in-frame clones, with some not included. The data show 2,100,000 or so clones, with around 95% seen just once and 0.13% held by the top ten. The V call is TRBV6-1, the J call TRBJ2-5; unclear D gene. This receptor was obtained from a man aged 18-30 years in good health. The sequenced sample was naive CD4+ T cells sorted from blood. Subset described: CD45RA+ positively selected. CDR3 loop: CASSENPPYQETQYF. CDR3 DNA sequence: TGTGCCAGCAGTGAAAACCCCCCGTACCAAGAGACCCAGTACTTC.